This TCR beta chain derives from a study of tumor-infiltrating lymphocytes in oesophageal squamous cell carcinoma. In TCRdb, the PCR reads were re-called with MiXCR into one record per CDR3 protein. The repertoire holds more than 15,000 distinct CDR3 sequences, with roughly 53% as singletons. This clonotype was observed a handful of times. CDR1 is SGHTA and CDR2 is FQGNSA in the germline V gene. The CDR3 totals 14 residues. Sequences were obtained from esophageal tumor tissue. The rearrangement links TRBV7-2 to TRBJ1-2; D uncertain. The DNA matches TRBJ2-7 better at its end, which makes the J call doubtful. This sequence originates from a male donor with esophageal squamous cell carcinoma. The CDR3 DNA sequence: TGTGCCAGCAGCTTAGCGAGGTCCACCTACGAGCAGTACTTC. Amino acid sequence: CASSLARSTYEQYF.